Listed below are T cell receptor beta chains from one sample, sequenced in a study of T cells in Graves' hyperthyroidism and ophthalmopathy. From the multiplex PCR reads, TCRdb called clonotypes with MiXCR, one entry per CDR3 protein. The sample includes 200,000 to 250,000 distinct CDR3 sequences, roughly 15% of them seen just once. The sample was blood. The receptors derive from a woman in her late teens or twenties with Graves' ophthalmopathy. The CDR3 runs from the conserved cysteine through the conserved F or W. D genes are given only for firm matches. Size values are once, few and many counts, or a class for expanded clones, and some rows have none.

J gene | clone size | V gene | D gene | CDR3 protein
TRBJ2-1 | NA | TRBV5-1 | TRBD2 | CASSLVLAGEPSYNEQFF
TRBJ1-5 | many | TRBV18 | NA | CASSPGPTSNQPQHF
TRBJ2-1 | few | TRBV5-4 | TRBD2 | CASSLAATSGGGQFF
TRBJ1-4 | NA | TRBV25-1 | NA | CASSDPPSANEKLFF
TRBJ2-1 | many | TRBV12-3/TRBV12-4 | TRBD2 | CASSTEAGGVYNEQFF
TRBJ1-2 | many | TRBV7-2 | NA | CASSLEVVEGRGYTF
TRBJ2-7 | many | TRBV7-3 | TRBD1 | CASRTGGNSYEQYF
TRBJ2-5 | NA | TRBV28 | TRBD2 | CASSLGLAGAQGTQYF
TRBJ2-3 | many | TRBV2 | TRBD2 | CASSAPSGGAGDTQYF
TRBJ2-1 | many | TRBV4-1 | TRBD2 | CASSLLSSTSGGASYNEQFF
TRBJ2-3 | NA | TRBV5-1 | TRBD2 | CASSSFPGTSGTLTDTQYF
TRBJ2-1 | NA | TRBV6-1 | TRBD2 | CASSEDGTSGSHEQFF
TRBJ1-1 | many | TRBV28 | NA | CASSLNRWENTEAFF
TRBJ2-7 | many | TRBV28 | NA | CASWGSDTYEQYF
TRBJ2-3 | NA | TRBV19 | TRBD2 | CASSIAGGPNTQYF
TRBJ2-3 | many | TRBV30 | NA | CAWSPSRTDTQYF
TRBJ2-5 | many | TRBV5-1 | NA | CASSSDLEIQETQYF
TRBJ2-4 | many | TRBV15 | TRBD2 | CATSRARTSGGNIQYF
TRBJ1-3 | NA | TRBV20-1 | NA | CSARALSGNTIYF
TRBJ2-5 | NA | TRBV27 | TRBD1 | CASRDGTGGVETQYF
TRBJ1-1 | many | TRBV5-6 | NA | CASSRWGEGTEAFF
TRBJ2-2 | many | TRBV6-2/TRBV6-3 | NA | CASHGRVYTRNTGELFF
TRBJ2-7 | few | TRBV20-1 | TRBD2 | CSFLAGGPREQYF
TRBJ2-5 | many | TRBV28 | NA | CASSLWTPSLETQYF
TRBJ2-1 | many | TRBV5-1 | NA | CASSLVRDATSEQFF
TRBJ2-3 | many | TRBV24-1 | TRBD1 | CATSDRGHTDTQYF
TRBJ1-2 | many | TRBV7-2 | NA | CASSLVTGGYGYTF
TRBJ2-3 | many | TRBV5-6 | NA | CASSWGGGAITDTQYF
TRBJ1-1 | many | TRBV4-1 | NA | CASSQGSSNTEAFF
TRBJ1-1 | many | TRBV4-1 | NA | CASSQGTTNTEAFF
TRBJ2-7 | many | TRBV9 | TRBD2 | CASSKRSGTPYEQYF
TRBJ1-2 | many | TRBV30 | NA | CAWSVTHPQGKDYGYTF
TRBJ1-1 | many | TRBV12-3/TRBV12-4 | NA | CASSRRRGALNTEAFF
TRBJ1-1 | NA | TRBV2 | NA | CASSFSPRPVGNTEAFF
TRBJ2-7 | many | TRBV5-1 | NA | CASSSKGGTEAYEQYF
TRBJ1-3 | many | TRBV12-3/TRBV12-4 | NA | CASQGPAGNTIYF
TRBJ1-2 | many | TRBV10-3 | NA | CAISERVSNYGYTF
TRBJ2-1 | many | TRBV29-1 | TRBD1 | CSVDGQGVVNEQFF
TRBJ1-1 | many | TRBV7-2 | NA | CASSPRRGNTEAFF
TRBJ2-2 | many | TRBV5-5 | NA | CASSSERTRGGTGELFF
TRBJ1-3 | many | TRBV5-1 | NA | CASNLDFRNTIYF
TRBJ1-6 | many | TRBV3-1 | TRBD1 | CASRQTGNNSPLHF
TRBJ2-2 | many | TRBV27 | TRBD1 | CASSRTGSNTGELFF
TRBJ2-2 | many | TRBV11-2 | NA | CASSLLGDTGELFF
TRBJ1-3 | NA | TRBV7-9 | TRBD1 | CASSSRIGGLSLEGNTIYF
TRBJ1-6 | many | TRBV20-1 | TRBD1 | CSATGGTSSYNSPLHF
TRBJ2-3 | many | TRBV7-9 | NA | CASSLSGADTQYF
TRBJ1-2 | few | TRBV27 | TRBD1 | CASRRTGARGYTF
TRBJ1-2 | many | TRBV28 | TRBD1 | CASSPMDRDVGYTF
TRBJ2-3 | many | TRBV7-3 | NA | CASSSGPTDTQYF
TRBJ1-1 | many | TRBV6-2/TRBV6-3 | NA | CASPSSGGPVVTEAFF
TRBJ2-3 | many | TRBV28 | TRBD2 | CASTEDPPRLAGGADTQYF